This TCR beta chain was found in a study of siplizumab effects on memory and regulatory T cells (dated by TCRdb to the late 2010s). For the study in its entirety: The study examined how the anti-CD2 antibody siplizumab affects alloreactive T-cell subsets in allogeneic mixed lymphocyte reactions built from human PBMCs.

The research as a whole found: Among mappable alloreactive CD4+ clones, the Treg-derived fraction averaged about 70% with siplizumab versus around 25% in control reactions. Siplizumab significantly reduced the cumulative frequency of alloreactive sequences traceable to unstimulated CD4+ memory T cells. Because sequences at frequencies below about 10^-5 were poorly captured, only a minor fraction of alloreactive clones could be mapped back to unstimulated subsets. Greater diversity appeared to be present in unstimulated naive T cells than in memory T cells, and a substantial contribution to the alloresponse seemed to be made by naive cells. Roughly 80-95% of proliferating CD4+ or CD8+ clones could not be assigned a naive or memory phenotype. Whether proliferating Tregs from siplizumab cultures actually had suppressive function was not functionally confirmed.

The germline V gene (reference sequence) supplies CDR1 LNHDA and CDR2 SQIVND. Measured from the cysteine to the phenylalanine, the CDR3 is 13 residues long. CDR3 DNA only is kept here, 39 bases in frame from base 1. V sheds 4 bases and J sheds 11 bases, leaving 14 bases between their ends. Sorted unstimulated T cells and proliferating T cells recovered from mixed lymphocyte reactions underwent TCRbeta CDR3 sequencing. Fresh whole blood from roughly nine HLA-typed healthy donors was used as the source from which PBMCs were isolated. To map where alloreactive clones came from, CD4+ non-regulatory T cells in the unstimulated state were FACS-sorted. Library preparation used the immunoSEQ multiplex PCR assay. About 9.1 x 10^4 TCR templates per sample were assayed on the deep sequencing platform. Genomic DNA extracted from sorted T cells was used for TCRbeta CDR3 sequencing. Processing in the source paper ran as follows. The R programming language was used for the clonal analysis of the TCRbeta CDR3 data. Comparing unstimulated samples against CFSE-low samples taken after the reaction was how alloreactive CD4+ and CD8+ clones were defined. Alloreactive CD4+ clones were assigned to regulatory or non-regulatory origin by matching sequences to sorted unstimulated Treg and non-Treg repertoires. TCRdb mirrors the immuneACCESS table, restricted to in-frame sequences. Some clones are absent from its copies; in checked studies, under half trace to an unresolved V gene, and the reason for the others is unknown. V, J and clone size reflect that table, while D and trimming were determined from the DNA. A total of roughly 100,000 clones appear in this sample, around 90% of them only once. The ten largest clones represent about 12% of the sample.

Worth noting for this clone: Its antigen has not been determined. Base quality data are lacking; no much larger clone is found one base away.

This chain joins TRBV19 to TRBJ1-4; a tentative D call is TRBD1 (6 bases match). The sequenced sample consisted of non-Treg CD4+ T cells sorted from blood. What the cell subset or site label conveys for this sample: FACS-sorted unstimulated CD4+ non-regulatory T cells. The receptor comes from a human donor in good health. The DNA reads as follows: TGTGCCAGTAGTACCGGGACACCCAGTAAACTGTTTTTT. It specifies CASSTGTPSKLFF.